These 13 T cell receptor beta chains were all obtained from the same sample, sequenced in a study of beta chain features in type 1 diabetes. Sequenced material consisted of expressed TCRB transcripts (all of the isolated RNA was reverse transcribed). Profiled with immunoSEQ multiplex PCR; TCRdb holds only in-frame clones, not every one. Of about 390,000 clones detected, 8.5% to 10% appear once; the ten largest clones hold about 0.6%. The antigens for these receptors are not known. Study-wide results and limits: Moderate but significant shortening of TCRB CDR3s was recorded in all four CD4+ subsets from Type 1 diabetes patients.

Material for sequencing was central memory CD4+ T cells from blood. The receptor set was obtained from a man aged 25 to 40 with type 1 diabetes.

The CDR3 coding sequence is TGTGCCAGCAGCCTAAGGGGACTAGCGGGCCCGAGGGGCCAAGAGACCCAGTACTTC. Encoded protein: CASSLRGLAGPRGQETQYF. The J gene is TRBJ2-5, the V gene TRBV7-9; 12 nucleotides line up with TRBD2. After removal of 5 bases from V and 1 base from J, the junction contained 14 bases not matched to a gene. Germline V gene sequence: CDR1 SEHNR, CDR2 FQNEAQ (reference sequence). There are 19 residues in the CDR3.

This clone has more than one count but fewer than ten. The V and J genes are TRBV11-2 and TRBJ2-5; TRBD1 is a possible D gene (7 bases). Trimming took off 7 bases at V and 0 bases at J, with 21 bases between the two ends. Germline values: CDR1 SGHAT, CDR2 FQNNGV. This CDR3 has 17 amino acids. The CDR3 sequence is CASTERLQGRYQETQYF. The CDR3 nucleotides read TGTGCCAGCACCGAACGACTACAGGGGAGGTACCAAGAGACCCAGTACTTC.

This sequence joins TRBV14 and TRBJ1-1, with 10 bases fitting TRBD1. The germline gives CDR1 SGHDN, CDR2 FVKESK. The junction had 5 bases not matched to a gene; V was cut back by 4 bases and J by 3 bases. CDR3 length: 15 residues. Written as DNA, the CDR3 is TGTGCCAGCAGCCCCCGGACAGGGGGGGACACTGAAGCTTTCTTT. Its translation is CASSPRTGGDTEAFF.

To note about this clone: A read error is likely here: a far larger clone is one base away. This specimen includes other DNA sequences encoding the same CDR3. The CDR3 here is CASSLSSSGRSPDGYTF. The CDR3 DNA reads TGTGCCAGCAGTTTATCGTCGTCCGGGCGAAGTCCCGATGGCTACACCTTC. The chain employs TRBV27 and TRBJ1-2; D call uncertain. The germline V and J ends were trimmed by 0 bases and 6 bases, with 20 bases remaining between them. The CDR3 extends over 17 amino acids. From germline, CDR1 is MNHEY and CDR2 SMNVEV (reference sequence).

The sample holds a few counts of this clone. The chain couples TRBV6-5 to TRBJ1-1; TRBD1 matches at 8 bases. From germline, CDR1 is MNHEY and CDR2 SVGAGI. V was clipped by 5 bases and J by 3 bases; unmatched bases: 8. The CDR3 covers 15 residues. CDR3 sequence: CASSLQGALDTEAFF. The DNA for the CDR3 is TGTGCCAGCAGTCTTCAGGGGGCCCTCGACACTGAAGCTTTCTTT.

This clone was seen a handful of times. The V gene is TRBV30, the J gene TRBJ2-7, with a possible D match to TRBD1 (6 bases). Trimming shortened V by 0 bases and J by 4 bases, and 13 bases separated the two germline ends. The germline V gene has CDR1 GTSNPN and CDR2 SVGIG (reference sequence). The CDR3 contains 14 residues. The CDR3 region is CAWSVEGVIYEQYF. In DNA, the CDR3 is TGTGCCTGGAGTGTAGAGGGGGTGATATACGAGCAGTACTTC.

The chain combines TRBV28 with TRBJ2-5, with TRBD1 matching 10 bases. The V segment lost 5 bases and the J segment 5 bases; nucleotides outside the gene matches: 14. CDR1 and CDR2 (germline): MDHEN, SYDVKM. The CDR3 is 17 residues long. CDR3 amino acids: CASSAYRQGAQGETQYF. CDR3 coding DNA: TGTGCCAGCAGTGCATACCGACAGGGGGCGCAGGGGGAGACCCAGTACTTC. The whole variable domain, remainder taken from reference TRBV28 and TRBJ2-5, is DVKVTQSSRYLVKRTGEKVFLECVQDMDHENMFWYRQDPGLGLRLIYFSYDVKMKEKGDIPEGYSVSREKKERFSLILESASTNQTSMYLCASSAYRQGAQGETQYFGPGTRLLVL.

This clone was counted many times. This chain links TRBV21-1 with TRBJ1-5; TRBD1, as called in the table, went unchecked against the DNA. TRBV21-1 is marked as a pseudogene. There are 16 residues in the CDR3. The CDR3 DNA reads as TGTGCCAGCAGCAAAGTGAGAACAGGTAGCAATCAGCCCCAGCATTTT. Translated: CASSKVRTGSNQPQHF.

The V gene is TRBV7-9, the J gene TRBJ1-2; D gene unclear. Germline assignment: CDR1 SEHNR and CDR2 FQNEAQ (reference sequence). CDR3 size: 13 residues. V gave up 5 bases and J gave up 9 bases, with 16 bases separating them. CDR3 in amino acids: CASSPSYPPSYTF. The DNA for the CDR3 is TGTGCCAGCAGCCCATCGTACCCCCCAAGCTACACCTTC.

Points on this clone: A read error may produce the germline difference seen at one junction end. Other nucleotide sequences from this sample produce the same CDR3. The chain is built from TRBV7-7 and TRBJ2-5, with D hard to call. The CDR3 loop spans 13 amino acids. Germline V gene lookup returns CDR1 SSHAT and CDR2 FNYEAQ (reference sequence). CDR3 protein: CASSLRQQETQYF. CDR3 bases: TGTGCTAGCAGCTTAAGGCAGCAAGAGACCCAGTACTTC.

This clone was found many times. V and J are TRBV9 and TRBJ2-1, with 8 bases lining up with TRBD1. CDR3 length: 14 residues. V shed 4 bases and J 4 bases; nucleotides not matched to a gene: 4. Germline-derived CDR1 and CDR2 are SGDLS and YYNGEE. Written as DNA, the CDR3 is TGTGCCAGCAGCCCCTGGACAGGGTACAATGAGCAGTTCTTC. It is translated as CASSPWTGYNEQFF.

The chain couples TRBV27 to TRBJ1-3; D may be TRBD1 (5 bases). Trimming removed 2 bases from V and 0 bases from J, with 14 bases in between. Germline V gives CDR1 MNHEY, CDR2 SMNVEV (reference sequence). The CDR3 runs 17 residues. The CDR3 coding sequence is TGTGCCAGCAGTTTAGGACAACCCGGGGGCTCTGGAAACACCATATATTTT. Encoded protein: CASSLGQPGGSGNTIYF.

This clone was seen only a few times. The CDR3 here is CASRMSRDRGRRYGYTF. The CDR3 DNA reads as TGTGCCAGTAGGATGTCCCGGGACAGGGGGCGCCGCTATGGCTACACCTTC. The rearrangement uses TRBV19 and TRBJ1-2; 12 bases line up with TRBD1. V shed 6 bases and J 4 bases; nucleotides not matched to a gene: 12. Germline V gene sequence: CDR1 LNHDA, CDR2 SQIVND (reference sequence). There are 17 residues in the CDR3.